This TCR beta chain was sequenced during a study of monozygotic twins with inflammatory bowel disease. Findings and caveats of the study: Any single strong signal or clonotype tied to IBD lacked support.

The CDR3 extends over 17 amino acids. Per germline, CDR1 SGDLS and CDR2 YYNGEE. Incorporation of UMIs carrying a 6-nucleotide sample barcode was performed by template switching. The authors ran two nested PCRs of around 15 and 9 cycles on TCRalpha and TCRbeta cDNA. From the 5' RACE reads, TCRdb lists one entry per CDR3 protein and no DNA. The table gives 93,000 or so distinct CDR3 sequences; the top ten clones make up roughly 1.9% of it. As for this clonotype: No antigen is known for it.

This TCR came from a human donor with ulcerative colitis or Crohn's disease, or a healthy co-twin of an affected twin (not recorded which). The chain has TRBV9 and TRBJ2-4; TCRdb indicates TRBD2, and absent DNA this call remains unverified. The specimen was blood. The CDR3: CASSVGSGRGAKNIQYF.